This TCR beta chain was recovered during a study of blood T cell repertoires in COVID-19. Across the whole study: The United States, Italy and Spain supplied acute and convalescent COVID-19 samples. From T cells, B-cell-depleted T cells, or PBMCs came the material, which was cDNA or gDNA.

Original methodology: Quantification of nucleated cells was approximated via reference gene primer amplification. Assay: immunoSEQ multiplex PCR; the TCRdb copy retains only in-frame clones and omits some. V, J and clone size were drawn from that table, and D and trimming were deduced from the DNA. The sample includes around 250,000 clones, roughly 82% of them seen just once. CDR1 is LGHDT and CDR2 is YNNKEL in the germline V gene (reference sequence). This CDR3 is built from 16 residues. The J segment lost 1 base and the V segment lost 4 bases, leaving 3 bases of the junction unmatched. This TCR came from an older man with acute or convalescent COVID-19. This rearrangement joins TRBV3-1 (or the pseudogene TRBV3-2) to TRBJ2-5; 13 positions agree with TRBD2. The specimen was peripheral blood. This CDR3 is CASSPTSGGAQETQYF. Here the CDR3 DNA reads TGTGCCAGCAGCCCTACTAGCGGGGGGGCCCAAGAGACCCAGTACTTC.